The 2 T cell receptor beta chains reported below all come from one sample, sequenced in a study of T cells after yellow fever vaccination. TCRdb itself ran the 5' RACE reads through MiXCR, one entry per CDR3 protein. The repertoire holds approximately 450,000 distinct CDR3 sequences, with 15% to 20% as singletons. Here the sequenced sample was PBMCs, taken before the yellow fever booster vaccination. The source of these receptors is a young man who received the YFV17D yellow fever vaccine.

The chain has TRBV27 and TRBJ1-5; D gene unclear. The germline V and J ends were trimmed by 6 bases and 10 bases, with 16 bases remaining between them. CDR1 is MNHEY, CDR2 SMNVEV, per germline (reference sequence). The CDR3 totals 13 residues. This CDR3 is CASRRFRSEPQHF. The CDR3 DNA reads as TGTGCCAGCAGACGGTTCCGGTCCGAACCCCAGCATTTT.

The table lists this clonotype with many counts. The genes are TRBV4-2 and TRBJ2-5; TRBD2 is a possible D gene (6 bases). CDR1 and CDR2 (germline): LGHNA, YNFKEQ. The CDR3 loop spans 15 amino acids. Trimming cost V 1 base and J 1 base, with 10 bases left between them. DNA for the CDR3: TGTGCCAGCAGCCAAGTACGGGGACTCCAAGAGACCCAGTACTTC. It yields the protein CASSQVRGLQETQYF.